The 21 T cell receptor beta chains below were found in one sample sequenced in a study of cytomegalovirus exposure and HLA in healthy donors. Amplification used 60 Vbeta primers and 13 Jbeta primers. Sequenced by immunoSEQ multiplex PCR; TCRdb stores in-frame clones only, minus some. The sample includes 60,000 to 85,000 clones, 75% to 80% seen only once; the top ten take 3% to 4%. Sequences were obtained from PBMCs. The receptors here all came from a man in his forties in good health and CMV-seronegative.

The CDR3 nucleotides read TGTGCCAGCAGCCAAGATCAGGGCCGACGAGACTATGGCTACACCTTC. The encoded protein is CASSQDQGRRDYGYTF. V gene TRBV14 combines with J gene TRBJ1-2, with TRBD1 as a possible D gene (5 bases). The CDR3 spans 16 residues. V was clipped by 0 bases and J by 3 bases, with 14 bases between them. CDR1 and CDR2 from the germline V gene are SGHDN and FVKESK.

V gene TRBV6-5 combines with J gene TRBJ1-1; 9 positions match TRBD1. The V and J ends lost 7 bases and 4 bases, in that order; junction bases with no gene match: 7. This CDR3 has 14 residues. From germline, CDR1 is MNHEY and CDR2 SVGAGI. CDR3 protein: CASTVTGGGTEAFF. CDR3 sequence (DNA): TGTGCCAGCACCGTGACAGGGGGAGGCACTGAAGCTTTCTTT.

The chain joins TRBV4-2 to TRBJ2-7, with D maybe TRBD2 (7 bases). V was shortened by 4 bases and J by 5 bases, with 12 bases between the two germline ends. This CDR3 is 13 amino acids long. CDR1 LGHNA and CDR2 YNFKEQ come from the germline V gene. DNA for the CDR3: TGTGCCAGCAGCCCTCGGGGGGCCCACGAGCAGTACTTC. This translates into CASSPRGAHEQYF.

The chain employs TRBV7-9 and TRBJ1-1, with a weak D call TRBD1 (5 bases). The CDR3 runs 15 residues. In germline, CDR1 is SEHNR, CDR2 FQNEAQ (reference sequence). Trimming cost V 5 bases and J 2 bases, with 15 bases left between them. The CDR3 coding sequence is TGTGCCAGCAGCCGTCCTGGGACTGATAACACTGAAGCTTTCTTT. Residues: CASSRPGTDNTEAFF.

J is TRBJ1-2 and V is TRBV29-1; no reliable D call. CDR1 SQVTM and CDR2 ANQGSEA come from the germline V gene. V was cut by 5 bases and J by 3 bases, with 10 bases left in between. The CDR3 consists of 12 residues. Here the CDR3 reads CSVSETDYGYTF. The CDR3 DNA reads TGCAGCGTTTCGGAGACTGACTATGGCTACACCTTC. The whole variable domain, remainder taken from reference TRBV29-1 and TRBJ1-2, is SAVISQKPSRDICQRGTSLTIQCQVDSQVTMMFWYRQQPGQSLTLIATANQGSEATYESGFVIDKFPISRPNLTFSTLTVSNMSPEDSSIYLCSVSETDYGYTFGSGTRLTVV.

Worth noting for this clone: This same CDR3 is encoded by further DNA sequences in the sample. The V gene is TRBV19, the J gene TRBJ2-1, with D possibly being TRBD2 (5 bases). The V end lost 5 bases, the J end lost 4 bases, and 9 bases lay between the germline ends. Looked up from germline, CDR1 is LNHDA and CDR2 is SQIVND (reference sequence). The CDR3 has 13 amino acids. The CDR3 sequence is CASSVTGYNEQFF. The CDR3 DNA sequence: TGTGCCAGTAGTGTGACGGGATACAATGAGCAGTTCTTC. The whole variable domain, filled in from reference TRBV19 and TRBJ2-1, reads DGGITQSPKYLFRKEGQNVTLSCEQNLNHDAMYWYRQDPGQGLRLIYYSQIVNDFQKGDIAEGYSVSREKKESFPLTVTSAQKNPTAFYLCASSVTGYNEQFFGPGTRLTVL.

This clone was detected once. The chain uses TRBV7-9 and TRBJ1-5, with TRBD1 identical over 8 bases. Germline loops: CDR1 SEHNR, CDR2 FQNEAQ (reference sequence). V gave up 3 bases and J gave up 7 bases; unmatched junction bases: 5. This CDR3 has 14 amino acids. As DNA, the CDR3 is TGTGCCAGCAGCTTGGACAGGGCCTGGCAGCCCCAGCATTTT. Its translation is CASSLDRAWQPQHF.

The chain joins TRBV9 to TRBJ2-7, with D perhaps TRBD1 (6 bases). The CDR3 has 13 residues. V lost 3 bases to trimming and J lost 1 base, with 8 bases between them. CDR1 is SGDLS, CDR2 YYNGEE, per germline. The CDR3 is CASSAGQSYEQYF. CDR3 in DNA: TGTGCCAGCAGCGCCGGACAGTCCTACGAGCAGTACTTC.

The chain couples TRBV29-1 to TRBJ2-3; TRBD2 aligns across 9 bases. The germline V gene encodes CDR1 SQVTM and CDR2 ANQGSEA. J was trimmed by 10 bases and V by 5 bases; bases with no gene match: 13. The CDR3 sequence is 14 residues long. CDR3 coding DNA: TGCAGCGTTAAACTAGCGGGCCCCTCAAATGCGCAGTATTTT. Encoded protein: CSVKLAGPSNAQYF.

This sequence joins TRBV7-9 and TRBJ1-4, with D possibly being TRBD1 (5 bases). V was pared by 3 bases and J by 6 bases, with 14 bases between. The germline gives CDR1 SEHNR, CDR2 FQNEAQ (reference sequence). CDR3 size: 15 residues. Written as DNA, the CDR3 is TGTGCCAGCAGCTTCCGCGGAAGGGGCGATGAAAAACTGTTTTTT. Protein sequence: CASSFRGRGDEKLFF.

This clone was found once. The chain has TRBV29-1 and TRBJ1-1; 8 nucleotides align to TRBD1. This CDR3 is 13 amino acids long. CDR1 and CDR2 (germline): SQVTM, ANQGSEA. Trimming took 1 base from V and 10 from J; bases not matched to a gene: 8. This CDR3 is CSVEGVDRGSAFF. DNA of the CDR3: TGCAGCGTTGAAGGGGTAGACAGGGGATCAGCTTTCTTT.

The V call is TRBV11-2, the J call TRBJ1-2, with D tentatively TRBD1 (6 bases). Germline V gives CDR1 SGHAT, CDR2 FQNNGV. The CDR3 consists of 13 residues. Deletions cut 4 bases from V and 6 bases from J, with 12 bases between. The CDR3 is CASSYTGPNGYTF. The CDR3 DNA is TGTGCCAGCAGCTATACAGGGCCAAATGGCTACACCTTC.

This chain links TRBV4-3 with TRBJ1-2, with TRBD1 matching over 7 bases. Germline V lookup: CDR1 LGHNA, CDR2 YSLEER. The CDR3 spans 16 residues. Unmatched junction bases numbered 13, after V lost 4 bases and J lost 5 bases. DNA of the CDR3: TGCGCCAGCAGCCCTCAGGGGGACATCGCCTTGTATGGCTACACCTTC. As protein: CASSPQGDIALYGYTF.

This chain uses TRBV7-6 with TRBJ2-5; D is unresolved. Trimming pared 1 base from V and 2 bases from J, leaving 8 bases between. The CDR3 runs 14 residues. Per germline, CDR1 SGHVS and CDR2 FNYEAQ. CDR3 residues: CASSLGAQQETQYF. The DNA of the CDR3 is TGTGCCAGCAGCTTAGGCGCTCAACAAGAGACCCAGTACTTC.

The chain combines TRBV29-1 with TRBJ1-5; TRBD1 agrees at 10 bases. With V trimmed by 4 bases and J by 2 bases, 5 bases remained unmatched. Germline values: CDR1 SQVTM, CDR2 ANQGSEA. The CDR3 totals 15 residues. The CDR3: CSVGGTGVGNQPQHF. The CDR3 nucleotides are TGCAGCGTTGGGGGGACAGGGGTCGGCAATCAGCCCCAGCATTTT.

The chain uses TRBV27 and TRBJ1-2; 9 bases are a match to TRBD1. J was trimmed by 4 bases and V by 5 bases; bases with no gene match: 5. CDR3 length: 14 amino acids. CDR1 and CDR2 (germline): MNHEY, SMNVEV (reference sequence). As DNA, the CDR3 is TGTGCCAGCAGTACAGGGGGCGCTTCCTATGGCTACACCTTC. Translating it yields CASSTGGASYGYTF.

The V gene is TRBV30, the J gene TRBJ2-6; possibly TRBD2 for D (5 bases). This CDR3 contains 16 residues. V gave up 0 bases and J gave up 2 bases, with 11 bases separating them. In germline, CDR1 is GTSNPN, CDR2 SVGIG (reference sequence). CDR3: CAWSVNSGAGANVLTF. Here the CDR3 DNA reads TGTGCCTGGAGTGTAAATTCCGGGGCTGGGGCCAACGTCCTGACTTTC. Full variable domain (rest looked up from reference TRBV30 and TRBJ2-6): SQTIHQWPATLVQPVGSPLSLECTVEGTSNPNLYWYRQAAGRGLQLLFYSVGIGQISSEVPQNLSASRPQDRQFILSSKKLLLSDSGFYLCAWSVNSGAGANVLTFGAGSRLTVL.

CDR3 protein: CASSSGGPQETQYF. The CDR3 DNA sequence: TGCGCCAGCAGCTCGGGGGGCCCCCAGGAGACCCAGTACTTC. The genes are TRBV5-1 and TRBJ2-5; TRBD2 is a possible D gene (7 bases). Trimming took 3 bases from V and 5 from J, leaving 14 bases between them. The CDR3 runs to 14 residues. Germline V gives CDR1 SGHRS, CDR2 YFSETQ.

The genes are TRBV6-5 and TRBJ2-7; TRBD2 matches at 12 bases. With 6 bases clipped from V and 4 bases from J, the junction kept 4 bases outside the gene matches. Germline V gene sequence: CDR1 MNHEY, CDR2 SVGAGI. This CDR3 is 14 amino acids long. The CDR3 DNA sequence: TGTGCCAGCAGGCTAGCGGGGGGGAGTTACGAGCAGTACTTC. It yields the protein CASRLAGGSYEQYF.

This rearrangement joins TRBV10-3 to TRBJ1-6; D call uncertain. Germline V gives CDR1 ENHRY, CDR2 SYGVKD. Trimming took 0 bases from V and 0 from J, leaving 12 bases between them. The CDR3 sequence is 18 residues long. This CDR3 is CAISESGRLSSYNSPLHF. The CDR3 region has the DNA TGTGCCATCAGTGAGTCCGGCAGGTTGAGCTCCTATAATTCACCCCTCCACTTT.

The V call is TRBV6-5, the J call TRBJ1-2; 8 bases are a match to TRBD1. Germline V gene sequence: CDR1 MNHEY, CDR2 SVGAGI. The CDR3 has 13 amino acids. V shed 6 bases, J shed 4 bases, and the junction held 4 bases outside the gene matches. CDR3 in amino acids: CASRDRDLYGYTF. The CDR3 nucleotides read TGTGCCAGCAGGGACAGGGACCTCTATGGCTACACCTTC.